Below, 13 T cell receptor beta chains from the same sample are listed, as sequenced in a study of blood T cell repertoires in COVID-19. This table comes from immunoSEQ multiplex PCR, and its TCRdb copy is limited to in-frame clones, with some not included. The sample contains 160,000 or so clones, about 90% of which appear only once. The specimen was peripheral blood. Receptors originate from a man in his sixties with acute or convalescent COVID-19.

The chain is built from TRBV4-1 and TRBJ1-1; perhaps TRBD1 as D (6 bases). Germline CDR1 and CDR2: MGHRA and YSYEKL. The CDR3 runs to 13 residues. V lost 5 bases to trimming and J lost 1 base, with 8 bases between them. CDR3 bases: TGCGCCAGCAGCAAGGGACAGAACACTGAAGCTTTCTTT. Translated, it gives CASSKGQNTEAFF.

J is TRBJ2-5 and V is TRBV2; D is unclear. The CDR3 spans 14 residues. V gave up 1 base and J gave up 2 bases, with 8 bases separating them. From germline, CDR1 is SNHLY and CDR2 FYNNEI. The CDR3: CASSEGSRQETQYF. DNA for the CDR3: TGTGCCAGCAGTGAAGGTTCCAGGCAAGAGACCCAGTACTTC.

V is TRBV27 and J is TRBJ2-3; 7 nucleotides agree with TRBD1. The CDR3 has 18 amino acids. Trimming cost V 6 bases and J 2 bases; bases outside gene matches: 17. Germline CDR1 MNHEY, CDR2 SMNVEV (reference sequence). CDR3 DNA sequence: TGTGCCAGCAGGAAACATCGGGACAGACCTTCCCCCACAGATACGCAGTATTTT. Protein: CASRKHRDRPSPTDTQYF.

The chain employs TRBV13 and TRBJ2-2, with 7 bases that match TRBD2. The CDR3 runs 17 residues. The V gene end was trimmed by 3 bases and the J gene end by 1 base; junction bases not matched to a gene: 8. In germline, CDR1 is PRHDT, CDR2 FYEKMQ (reference sequence). The CDR3 DNA reads as TGTGCCAGCAGCTTGGATATGGCGGGGGAGAACACCGGGGAGCTGTTTTTT. Translating it yields CASSLDMAGENTGELFF.

The rearrangement links TRBV30 to TRBJ1-2; 7 bases agree with TRBD1. J gave up 8 bases and V 3 bases, and 9 bases lay outside the gene matches. CDR3 size: 13 residues. Germline-derived CDR1 and CDR2 are GTSNPN and SVGIG (reference sequence). Written as DNA, the CDR3 is TGTGCCTGGAGAAACCCAGGGGGGAAGGGCTACACCTTC. It encodes CAWRNPGGKGYTF.

This sequence joins TRBV3-1 (or the pseudogene TRBV3-2) and TRBJ1-4; D is unclear. Germline V CDR1 and CDR2: LGHDT, YNNKEL (reference sequence). V was clipped by 4 bases and J by 7 bases, with 16 bases between them. This CDR3 is built from 15 residues. The CDR3 DNA reads TGTGCCAGCAGCCTTTCAAAGCGGGCTTCTGAAAAACTGTTTTTT. Translation gives CASSLSKRASEKLFF.

The gene calls are TRBV19 and TRBJ2-2, with 9 bases fitting TRBD2. CDR3 length equals 15 residues. With 7 bases clipped from V and 1 base from J, the junction kept 4 bases outside the gene matches. Germline-derived CDR1 and CDR2 are LNHDA and SQIVND (reference sequence). DNA of the CDR3: TGTGCCAGTACCGGGACTAGCCAGAACACCGGGGAGCTGTTTTTT. This translates into CASTGTSQNTGELFF.

This clone has just a few counts. The gene calls are TRBV11-1 and TRBJ2-1, with D perhaps matching TRBD1 (5 bases). Germline V gene lookup returns CDR1 SGHAT and CDR2 FQDESV (reference sequence). This CDR3 is built from 15 residues. V gave up 1 base and J gave up 0 bases, with 7 bases separating them. CDR3 loop: CASSLEGASYNEQFF. CDR3 nucleotide sequence: TGTGCCAGCAGCTTAGAAGGGGCCTCCTACAATGAGCAGTTCTTC.

The rearrangement links TRBV19 to TRBJ1-2; D gene uncertain. The CDR3 is 14 amino acids. Trimming removed 0 bases at V and 2 bases at J, with 7 bases between. CDR1 LNHDA and CDR2 SQIVND come from the germline V gene (reference sequence). The DNA of the CDR3 is TGTGCCAGTAGTATAGATGGTGGCAACTATGGCTACACCTTC. Protein product: CASSIDGGNYGYTF.

This rearrangement joins TRBV30 to TRBJ1-5; D is unclear. This CDR3 has 13 residues. Germline-derived CDR1 and CDR2 are GTSNPN and SVGIG (reference sequence). Trimming shortened V by 2 bases and J by 4 bases, and 9 bases separated the two germline ends. The CDR3 nucleotides read TGTGCCTGGAGTCAACGGGATAATCAGCCCCAGCATTTT. This codes for CAWSQRDNQPQHF.

This clone was found once. The chain carries TRBV5-5 and TRBJ1-5; D is ambiguous. The germline V gene encodes CDR1 SGHKS and CDR2 YYEKEE (reference sequence). Between the trimmed V and J ends, which lost 0 bases and 5 bases, there was a span of 6 bases. This CDR3 is 13 amino acids long. CDR3 sequence (DNA): TGTGCCAGCAGCTTGGGGGCTGATCAGCCCCAGCATTTT. Translating it yields CASSLGADQPQHF.

This sequence joins TRBV6-5 and TRBJ1-6, with 7 bases fitting TRBD1. Trimming at V came to 2 bases and at J to 1 base, leaving 2 bases not matched to a gene. Germline CDR1 MNHEY, CDR2 SVGAGI. The length of the CDR3 is 16 residues. In DNA, the CDR3 is TGTGCCAGCAGTTACGCGGGACAGTCCTATAATTCACCCCTCCACTTT. Its translation: CASSYAGQSYNSPLHF.

V and J are TRBV7-9 and TRBJ2-1; 9 bases line up with TRBD2. V shed 1 base, J shed 3 bases, and the junction held 1 base outside the gene matches. This CDR3 has 15 amino acids. Looked up from germline, CDR1 is SEHNR and CDR2 is FQNEAQ (reference sequence). CDR3 region: CASSLGLADYNEQFF. The CDR3 DNA sequence: TGTGCCAGCAGCTTAGGACTAGCGGACTACAATGAGCAGTTCTTC.